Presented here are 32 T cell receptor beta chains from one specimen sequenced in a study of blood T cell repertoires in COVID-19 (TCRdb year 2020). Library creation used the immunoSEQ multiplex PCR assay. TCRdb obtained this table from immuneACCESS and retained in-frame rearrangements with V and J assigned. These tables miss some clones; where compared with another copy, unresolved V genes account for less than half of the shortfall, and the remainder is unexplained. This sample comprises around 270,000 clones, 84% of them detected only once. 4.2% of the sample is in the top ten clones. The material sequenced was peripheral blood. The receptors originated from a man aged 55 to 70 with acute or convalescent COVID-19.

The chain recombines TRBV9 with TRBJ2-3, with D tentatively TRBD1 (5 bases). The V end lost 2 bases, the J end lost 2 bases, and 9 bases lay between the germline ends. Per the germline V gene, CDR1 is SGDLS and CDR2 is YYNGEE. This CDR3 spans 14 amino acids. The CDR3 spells CASSVDSFTDTQYF. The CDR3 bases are TGTGCCAGCAGCGTCGACAGTTTCACAGATACGCAGTATTTT.

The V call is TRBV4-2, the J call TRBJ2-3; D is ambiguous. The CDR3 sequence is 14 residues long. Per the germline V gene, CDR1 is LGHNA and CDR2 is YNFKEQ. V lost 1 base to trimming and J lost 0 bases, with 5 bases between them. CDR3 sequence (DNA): TGTGCCAGCAGCCAAGGTCTGAGCACAGATACGCAGTATTTT. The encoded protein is CASSQGLSTDTQYF.

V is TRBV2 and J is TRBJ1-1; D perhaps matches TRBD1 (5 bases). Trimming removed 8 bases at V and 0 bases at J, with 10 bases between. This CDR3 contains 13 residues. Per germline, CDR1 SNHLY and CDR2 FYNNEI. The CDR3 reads CASGRDLNTEAFF. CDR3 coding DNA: TGTGCCAGCGGCAGGGATCTGAACACTGAAGCTTTCTTT.

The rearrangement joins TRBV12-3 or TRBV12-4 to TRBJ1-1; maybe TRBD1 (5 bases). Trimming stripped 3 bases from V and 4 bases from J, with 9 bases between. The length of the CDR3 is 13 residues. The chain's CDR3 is CASSFLQATEAFF. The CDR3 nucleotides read TGTGCCAGCAGTTTCCTACAGGCCACTGAAGCTTTCTTT.

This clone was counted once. The CDR3 DNA reads as TGCAGCGTTGAAGTGCCAGCGGGCTACACCTTC. This encodes CSVEVPAGYTF. This chain links TRBV29-1 with TRBJ1-2; D unclear. The V end lost 1 base, the J end lost 8 bases, and 8 bases lay between the germline ends. This CDR3 is 11 amino acids long. The germline gives CDR1 SQVTM, CDR2 ANQGSEA. Full variable domain (outside the CDR3, taken from reference TRBV29-1 and TRBJ1-2): SAVISQKPSRDICQRGTSLTIQCQVDSQVTMMFWYRQQPGQSLTLIATANQGSEATYESGFVIDKFPISRPNLTFSTLTVSNMSPEDSSIYLCSVEVPAGYTFGSGTRLTVV.

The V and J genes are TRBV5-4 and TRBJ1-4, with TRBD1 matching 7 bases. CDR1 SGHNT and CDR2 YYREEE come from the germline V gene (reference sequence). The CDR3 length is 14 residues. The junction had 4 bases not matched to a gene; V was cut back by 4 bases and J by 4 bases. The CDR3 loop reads CASSHDRVNEKLFF. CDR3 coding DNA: TGTGCCAGCAGCCACGACAGGGTTAATGAAAAACTGTTTTTT.

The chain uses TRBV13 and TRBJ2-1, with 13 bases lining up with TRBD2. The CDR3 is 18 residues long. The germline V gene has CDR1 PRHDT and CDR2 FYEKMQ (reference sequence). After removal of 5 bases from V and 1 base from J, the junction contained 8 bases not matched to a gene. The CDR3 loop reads CASSPGLAGEVSYNEQFF. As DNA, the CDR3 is TGTGCCAGCAGCCCCGGACTAGCGGGAGAGGTATCCTACAATGAGCAGTTCTTC.

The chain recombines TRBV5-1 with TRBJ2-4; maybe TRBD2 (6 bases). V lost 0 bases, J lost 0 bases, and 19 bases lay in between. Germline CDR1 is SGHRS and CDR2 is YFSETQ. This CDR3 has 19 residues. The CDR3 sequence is CASSLGLELSTLAKNIQYF. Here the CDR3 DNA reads TGCGCCAGCAGCTTGGGACTAGAACTATCTACACTAGCCAAAAACATTCAGTACTTC.

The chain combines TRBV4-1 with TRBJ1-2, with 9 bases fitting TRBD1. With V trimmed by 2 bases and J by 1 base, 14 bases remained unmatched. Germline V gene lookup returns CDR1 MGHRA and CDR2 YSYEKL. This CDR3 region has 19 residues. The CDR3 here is CASSQLPPGQGVLNYGYTF. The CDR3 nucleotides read TGCGCCAGCAGCCAATTACCTCCGGGACAGGGCGTCCTTAACTATGGCTACACCTTC.

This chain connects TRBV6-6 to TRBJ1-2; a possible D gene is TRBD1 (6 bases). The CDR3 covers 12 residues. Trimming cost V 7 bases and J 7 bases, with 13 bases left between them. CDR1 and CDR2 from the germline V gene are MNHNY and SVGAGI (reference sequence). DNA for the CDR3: TGTGCCAGCAACAGGGAGGGTGGTGGCTACACCTTC. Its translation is CASNREGGGYTF.

CDR3 in DNA: TGTGCCAGCACCGGGGTTGTCGAGCAGTACTTC. It encodes CASTGVVEQYF. This chain links TRBV28 with TRBJ2-7; D possibly corresponds to TRBD2 (5 bases). This CDR3 contains 11 residues. The V gene's germline CDR1 is MDHEN and CDR2 SYDVKM. V was cut by 7 bases and J by 6 bases, with 10 bases left in between.

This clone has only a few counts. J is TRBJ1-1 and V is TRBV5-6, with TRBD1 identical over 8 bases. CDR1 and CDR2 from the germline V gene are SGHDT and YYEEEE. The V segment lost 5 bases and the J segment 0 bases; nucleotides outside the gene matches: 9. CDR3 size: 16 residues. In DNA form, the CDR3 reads TGTGCCAGCAGGCGTTGGGCGGACAGGGTGAACACTGAAGCTTTCTTT. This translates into CASRRWADRVNTEAFF.

CDR3 bases: TGTGCCAGCAGCTTATATCGGACAGGGACCCTCGAGCAGTACTTC. It specifies CASSLYRTGTLEQYF. V usage is TRBV7-9 and J usage is TRBJ2-7, with 8 positions matching TRBD1. The germline V gene has CDR1 SEHNR and CDR2 FQNEAQ (reference sequence). This CDR3 comprises 15 residues. J gave up 6 bases and V 2 bases, and 9 bases lay outside the gene matches.

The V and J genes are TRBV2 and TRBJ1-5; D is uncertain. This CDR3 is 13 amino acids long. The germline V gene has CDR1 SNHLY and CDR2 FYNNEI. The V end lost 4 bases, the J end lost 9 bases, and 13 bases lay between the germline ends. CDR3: CASSVGVFWPQHF. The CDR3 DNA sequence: TGTGCCAGCAGTGTCGGGGTTTTTTGGCCCCAGCATTTT. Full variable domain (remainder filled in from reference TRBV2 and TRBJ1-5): EPEVTQTPSHQVTQMGQEVILRCVPISNHLYFYWYRQILGQKVEFLVSFYNNEISEKSEIFDDQFSVERPDGSNFTLKIRSTKLEDSAMYFCASSVGVFWPQHFGDGTRLSIL.

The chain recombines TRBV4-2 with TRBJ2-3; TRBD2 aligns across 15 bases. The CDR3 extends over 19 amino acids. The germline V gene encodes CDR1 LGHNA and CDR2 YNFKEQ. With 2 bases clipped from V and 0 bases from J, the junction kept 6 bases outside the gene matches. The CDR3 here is CASSQSLGTSGGSTDTQYF. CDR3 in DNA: TGTGCCAGCAGCCAAAGCCTGGGGACTAGCGGGGGGAGCACAGATACGCAGTATTTT.

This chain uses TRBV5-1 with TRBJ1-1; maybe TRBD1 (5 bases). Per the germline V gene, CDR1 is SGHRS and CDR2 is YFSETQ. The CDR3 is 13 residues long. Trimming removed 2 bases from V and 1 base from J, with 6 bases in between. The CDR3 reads CASSFDRNTEAFF. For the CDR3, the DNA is TGCGCCAGCAGCTTCGACAGGAACACTGAAGCTTTCTTT.

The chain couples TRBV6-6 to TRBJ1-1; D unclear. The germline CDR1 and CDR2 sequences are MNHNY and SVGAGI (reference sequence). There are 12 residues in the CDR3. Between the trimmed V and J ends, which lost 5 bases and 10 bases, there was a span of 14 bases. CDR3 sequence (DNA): TGTGCCAGCAGTAGAGTAGACTCGACAGCTTTCTTT. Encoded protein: CASSRVDSTAFF.

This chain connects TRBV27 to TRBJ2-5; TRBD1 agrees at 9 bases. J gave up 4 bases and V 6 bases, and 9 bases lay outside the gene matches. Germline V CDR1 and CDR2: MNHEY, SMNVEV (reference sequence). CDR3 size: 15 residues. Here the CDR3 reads CASRSLTGGAETQYF. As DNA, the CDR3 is TGTGCCAGCAGATCACTCACAGGGGGCGCAGAGACCCAGTACTTC.

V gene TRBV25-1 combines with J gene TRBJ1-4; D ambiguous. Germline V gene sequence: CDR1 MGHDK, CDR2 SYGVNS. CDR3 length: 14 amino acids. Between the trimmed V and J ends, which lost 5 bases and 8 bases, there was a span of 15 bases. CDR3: CASSLLEPGEKLFF. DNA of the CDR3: TGTGCCAGCAGTCTGTTGGAACCGGGGGAAAAACTGTTTTTT.

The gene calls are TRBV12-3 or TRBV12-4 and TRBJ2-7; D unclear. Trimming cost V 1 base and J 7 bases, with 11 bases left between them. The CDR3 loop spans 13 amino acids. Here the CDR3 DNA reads TGTGCCAGCAGTTTAGGGGCTTCTACGGAGCAGTACTTC. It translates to CASSLGASTEQYF.

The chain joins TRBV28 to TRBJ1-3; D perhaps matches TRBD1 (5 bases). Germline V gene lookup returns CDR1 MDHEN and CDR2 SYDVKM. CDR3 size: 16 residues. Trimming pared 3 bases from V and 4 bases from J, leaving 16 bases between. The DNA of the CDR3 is TGTGCCAGCAGTTTTGACAGCCCATTCGGGGGAAACACCATATATTTT. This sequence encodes CASSFDSPFGGNTIYF.

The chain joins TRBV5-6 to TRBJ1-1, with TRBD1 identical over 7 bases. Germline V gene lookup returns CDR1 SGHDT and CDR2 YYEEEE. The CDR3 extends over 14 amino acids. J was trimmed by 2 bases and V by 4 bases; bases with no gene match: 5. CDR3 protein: CASSLGQTNTEAFF. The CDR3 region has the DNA TGTGCCAGCAGCCTGGGACAGACTAACACTGAAGCTTTCTTT.

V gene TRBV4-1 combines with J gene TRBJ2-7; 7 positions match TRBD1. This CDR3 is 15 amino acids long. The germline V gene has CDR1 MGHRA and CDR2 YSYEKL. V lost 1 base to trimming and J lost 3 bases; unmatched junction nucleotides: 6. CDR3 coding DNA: TGCGCCAGCAGCCAAGGTGAAGGGGGCTTCTACGAGCAGTACTTC. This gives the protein CASSQGEGGFYEQYF.

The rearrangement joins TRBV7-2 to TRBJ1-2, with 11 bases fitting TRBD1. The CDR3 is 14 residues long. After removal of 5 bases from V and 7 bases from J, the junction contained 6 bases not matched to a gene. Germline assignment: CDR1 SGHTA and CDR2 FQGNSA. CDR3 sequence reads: CASSPGQGAGGYTF. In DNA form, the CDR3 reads TGTGCCAGCAGCCCAGGACAGGGGGCAGGTGGCTACACCTTC.

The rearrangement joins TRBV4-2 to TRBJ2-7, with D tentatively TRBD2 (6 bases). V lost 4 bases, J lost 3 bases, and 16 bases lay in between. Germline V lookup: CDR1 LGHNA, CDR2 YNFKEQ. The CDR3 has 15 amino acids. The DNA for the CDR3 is TGTGCCAGCAGCCCGGGCGGGGCCCAAGGCTACGAGCAGTACTTC. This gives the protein CASSPGGAQGYEQYF.

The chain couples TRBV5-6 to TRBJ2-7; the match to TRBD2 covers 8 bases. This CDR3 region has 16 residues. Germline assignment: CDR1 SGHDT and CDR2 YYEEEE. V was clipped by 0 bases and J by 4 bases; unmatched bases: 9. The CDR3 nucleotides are TGTGCCAGCAGCTTGGAGGCCGGGACTAGGATGTACGAGCAGTACTTC. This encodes CASSLEAGTRMYEQYF.

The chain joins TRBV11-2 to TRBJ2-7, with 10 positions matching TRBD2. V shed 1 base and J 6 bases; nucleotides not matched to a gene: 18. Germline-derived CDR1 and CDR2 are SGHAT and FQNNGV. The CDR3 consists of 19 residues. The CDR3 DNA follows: TGTGCCAGCAGCTTAGGGGGCCCGAGCGGGGGGGCCACGGAGTGCGAGCAGTACTTC. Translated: CASSLGGPSGGATECEQYF.

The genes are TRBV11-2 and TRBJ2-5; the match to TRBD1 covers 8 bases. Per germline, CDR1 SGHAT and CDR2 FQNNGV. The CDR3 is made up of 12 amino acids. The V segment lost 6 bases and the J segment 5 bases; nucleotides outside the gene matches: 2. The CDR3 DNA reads TGTGCCAGCAGAAGACAGGGGGAGACCCAGTACTTC. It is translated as CASRRQGETQYF.

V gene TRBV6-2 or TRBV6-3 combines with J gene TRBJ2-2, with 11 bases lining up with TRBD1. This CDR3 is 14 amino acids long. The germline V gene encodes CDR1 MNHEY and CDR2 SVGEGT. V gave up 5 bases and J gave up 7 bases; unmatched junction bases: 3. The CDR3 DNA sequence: TGTGCCAGCAGTAGGACAGGGGGCTTCGGGGAGCTGTTTTTT. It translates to CASSRTGGFGELFF.

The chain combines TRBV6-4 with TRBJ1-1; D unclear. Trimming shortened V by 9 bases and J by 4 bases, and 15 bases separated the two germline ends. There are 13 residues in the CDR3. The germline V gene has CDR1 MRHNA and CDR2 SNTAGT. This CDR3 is CARIVHPSTEAFF. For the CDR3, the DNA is TGTGCCAGGATAGTCCACCCGAGCACTGAAGCTTTCTTT.

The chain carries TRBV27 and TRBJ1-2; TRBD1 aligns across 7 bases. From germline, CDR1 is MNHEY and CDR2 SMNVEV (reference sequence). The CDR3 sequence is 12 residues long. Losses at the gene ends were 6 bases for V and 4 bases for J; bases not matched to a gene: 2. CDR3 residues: CASRQGRYGYTF. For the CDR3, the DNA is TGTGCCAGCAGACAGGGGCGCTATGGCTACACCTTC.

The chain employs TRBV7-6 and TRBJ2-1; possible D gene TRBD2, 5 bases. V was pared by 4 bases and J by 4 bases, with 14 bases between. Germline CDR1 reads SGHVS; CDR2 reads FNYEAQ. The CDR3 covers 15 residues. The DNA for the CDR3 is TGTGCCAGCAGCTCAGAGGCGGGTACATACAATGAGCAGTTCTTC. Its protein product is CASSSEAGTYNEQFF.